This is a list of T cell receptor beta chains from one sample in a study of patients and donors after allogeneic stem cell transplantation. Via MiXCR, TCRdb re-called the RT-PCR reads, giving one row per CDR3 protein. This sample carries 200,000 to 250,000 distinct CDR3 sequences, 13% to 15% of them seen once, and the ten largest clones take more than 9%. Sequenced: blood, either unsorted or a sorted T cell fraction (not recorded which). These TCRs come from a human donor who was either an allogeneic HSCT recipient or a stem cell or donor lymphocyte infusion donor (not recorded which). It is not recorded whose cells these are; they may come from a transplant donor. Each CDR3 is given with its conserved first and last residue. A D gene is named only where the DNA matches it firmly. The size field is filled for only some rows; it gives once, few, many or a size class.

>TRBD2|TRBV11-3|-|TRBJ2-1
TGTGCCAGCAGCTTAGAGGAGGTTGCGGGAGGGCCGGGAGAGCAGTTCTTC
CASSLEEVAGGPGEQFF
>-|TRBV25-1|many|TRBJ1-2
TGTGCCAGCACCCTCCGGGACACCTATGGCTACACCTTC
CASTLRDTYGYTF
>-|TRBV5-5|many|TRBJ2-1
TGTGCCAGCAGCCCTCGTGGTGGGGGTGATGAGCAGTTCTTC
CASSPRGGGDEQFF
>-|TRBV6-1|few|TRBJ2-7
TGTGCCACCCATGCGACGGACTCCTACGAGCAGTACTTC
CATHATDSYEQYF
>TRBD1|TRBV20-1|-|TRBJ2-7
TGCAGTGCTAGTCCCGGGACAGGGGGCAGCTGGTACGAGCAGTACTTC
CSASPGTGGSWYEQYF
>TRBD1|TRBV27|many|TRBJ2-2
TGTGCCAGCAGCCCTTCGGGACAGGGGGCTGGGACCGGGGAGCTGTTTTTT
CASSPSGQGAGTGELFF
>-|TRBV11-2|-|TRBJ2-1
TGTGCCAGCACCCTATCAAGGAACAATGAGCAGTTCTTC
CASTLSRNNEQFF
>-|TRBV7-7|few|TRBJ2-5
TGTGCTAGCAGCTTAGTTGGAGGGGGAGAGACCCAGTACTTC
CASSLVGGGETQYF
>TRBD2|TRBV6-1|-|TRBJ2-3
TGTGCCAGCAGCCGGGGACTAGTAAAATCTGGAACAGATACGCAGTATTTT
CASSRGLVKSGTDTQYF
>-|TRBV29-1|-|TRBJ1-2
TGCAGCGTTGTTGGACAGCTCTATGGCTACACCTTC
CSVVGQLYGYTF
>-|TRBV7-9|-|TRBJ1-2
TGTGCCAGCAGCTTAGACCCAGGGTTGCTCGGCTACACCTTC
CASSLDPGLLGYTF